This section outlines one T cell receptor beta chain sequence together with its context. This specimen includes other DNA sequences encoding the same CDR3. Authors' methods: From reference gene primer amplification, estimates of nucleated cell counts were derived. The method was immunoSEQ multiplex PCR; TCRdb's version includes in-frame clones alone and lacks a portion of them. The DNA gave D and trimming, while V, J and clone size come from that table. The sample has almost 300,000 clones; more than 75% are singletons. The sample is drawn from a study of blood T cell repertoires in COVID-19. Trimming pared 1 base from V and 2 bases from J, leaving 9 bases between. The germline gives CDR1 SGHTA, CDR2 FQGTGA. The CDR3 is 15 amino acids.

The chain carries TRBV7-3 and TRBJ2-1; D perhaps matches TRBD2 (5 bases). This clonotype originated in a man in his sixties or seventies with acute or convalescent COVID-19. Specimen: peripheral blood. The DNA for the CDR3 is TGTGCCAGCAGCTTAATGAGCGGCCCCTACAATGAGCAGTTCTTC. Its translation is CASSLMSGPYNEQFF.